Below are 18 T cell receptor beta chains sequenced from a single sample in a study of long-term antiretroviral therapy in people with HIV. The immunoSEQ assay was v3.0, run at survey level. Libraries were prepared by immunoSEQ multiplex PCR; TCRdb keeps only in-frame clonotypes and omits some of them. In the table there are some 23,000 clones, around 82% of which are singletons. Material: unsorted PBMCs, obtained 0.5 years after starting antiretroviral therapy. These receptors all stem from a woman in her thirties or forties with HIV.

This clone was recorded only once. This chain links TRBV11-2 with TRBJ2-2; 9 nucleotides match TRBD2. The trim removed 6 bases at V and 6 bases at J, leaving 8 bases unmatched. Per the germline V gene, CDR1 is SGHAT and CDR2 is FQNNGV. The CDR3 has 15 amino acids. In DNA, the CDR3 is TGTGCCAGCAGACGACTCTCTAGCGGGGCCGGGGAGCTGTTTTTT. It is translated as CASRRLSSGAGELFF.

The V gene is TRBV6-1, the J gene TRBJ1-1; D is possibly TRBD1 (5 bases). Trimming pared 0 bases from V and 5 bases from J, leaving 7 bases between. The CDR3 totals 13 residues. Per germline, CDR1 MNHNS and CDR2 SASEGT. The CDR3 protein is CASSEAGGTEAFF. The CDR3 DNA follows: TGTGCCAGCAGTGAAGCGGGGGGGACTGAAGCTTTCTTT.

CDR3 in amino acids: CASSFSGKNTEAFF. CDR3 coding DNA: TGTGCCAGCAGTTTCTCGGGGAAAAACACTGAAGCTTTCTTT. The chain uses TRBV28 and TRBJ1-1, with D unclear. Trimming shortened V by 3 bases and J by 2 bases, and 10 bases separated the two germline ends. The germline V gene encodes CDR1 MDHEN and CDR2 SYDVKM. The CDR3 sequence is 14 residues long.

This clone turned up a few times. This chain uses TRBV5-6 with TRBJ1-1; D ambiguous. The CDR3 sequence is 13 residues long. Germline CDR1 is SGHDT and CDR2 is YYEEEE. Trimming removed 4 bases at V and 4 bases at J, with 11 bases between. CDR3 nucleotide sequence: TGTGCCAGCAGCCGGAGGAGTGGCACTGAAGCTTTCTTT. It codes for CASSRRSGTEAFF.

The CDR3 sequence is CASSLTQSSYNEQFF. In nucleotides, the CDR3 is TGTGCCAGCAGCTTAACTCAGAGCTCCTACAATGAGCAGTTCTTC. The chain recombines TRBV11-2 with TRBJ2-1; D unclear. V lost 2 bases to trimming and J lost 0 bases, with 8 bases between them. Germline V CDR1 and CDR2: SGHAT, FQNNGV. This CDR3 comprises 15 residues.

The chain links TRBV19 to TRBJ2-7; D may be TRBD1 or TRBD2 (5 bases each). V lost 3 bases, J lost 1 base, and 13 bases lay in between. The germline CDR1 and CDR2 sequences are LNHDA and SQIVND (reference sequence). The CDR3 is 15 residues long. CDR3 bases: TGTGCCAGTAGTATTTTGAGGGGCGAGTCCTACGAGCAGTACTTC. Its translation: CASSILRGESYEQYF.

The rearrangement links TRBV5-6 to TRBJ1-1; D might be TRBD1 (5 bases). Trimming stripped 0 bases from V and 6 bases from J, with 15 bases between. Germline V gene lookup returns CDR1 SGHDT and CDR2 YYEEEE. This CDR3 comprises 15 residues. The CDR3 DNA reads as TGTGCCAGCAGCTTGGTACCGGGCCAGGGTGCTGAAGCTTTCTTT. This translates into CASSLVPGQGAEAFF.

By frequency in the sample, this clone is medium-sized (0.01 to 0.1%). DNA of the CDR3: TGTGCCAGCAGTGTCCCAGTCGCAGGGGACAACGAGCAGTACTTC. This gives the protein CASSVPVAGDNEQYF. V and J are TRBV6-4 and TRBJ2-7; weak D call: TRBD1 (6 bases). Germline CDR1 MRHNA, CDR2 SNTAGT. This CDR3 region has 15 residues. V shed 4 bases and J shed 5 bases, with 18 bases lying between them.

The V call is TRBV6-6, the J call TRBJ1-3; D call uncertain. CDR1 is MNHNY, CDR2 SVGAGI, per germline (reference sequence). This CDR3 is built from 14 residues. Trimming left V 6 bases short and J 2 bases short, with 11 bases between. Written as DNA, the CDR3 is TGTGCCAGCAGAGGTGGTAGGACTGGAAACACCATATATTTT. Amino acids: CASRGGRTGNTIYF.

This clone was seen only a few times. V is TRBV4-2 and J is TRBJ1-1; D is ambiguous. Trimming stripped 0 bases from V and 5 bases from J, with 10 bases between. The V gene's germline CDR1 is LGHNA and CDR2 YNFKEQ. The CDR3 extends over 14 amino acids. CDR3 sequence reads: CASSQDVGSTEAFF. CDR3 sequence (DNA): TGTGCCAGCAGCCAAGATGTAGGGAGTACTGAAGCTTTCTTT.

This chain uses TRBV19 with TRBJ2-3; TRBD1 matches 7 bases. V gave up 3 bases and J gave up 4 bases; unmatched junction bases: 7. This CDR3 contains 15 residues. Germline lookup yields CDR1 LNHDA and CDR2 SQIVND (reference sequence). CDR3 amino acids: CASSMQGGRADTQYF. For the CDR3, the DNA is TGTGCCAGTAGTATGCAAGGGGGCCGGGCAGATACGCAGTATTTT.

The chain carries TRBV18 and TRBJ1-1; no clear D gene. Trimming removed 0 bases at V and 5 bases at J, with 10 bases between. The CDR3 has 14 residues. Germline lookup yields CDR1 KGHSH and CDR2 LQKENI. The CDR3 nucleotides are TGTGCCAGCTCACCACCAGCGGGAAGGACTGAAGCTTTCTTT. The encoded protein is CASSPPAGRTEAFF. Looking up the rest from reference TRBV18 and TRBJ1-1 gives the full variable domain: NAGVMQNPRHLVRRRGQEARLRCSPMKGHSHVYWYRQLPEEGLKFMVYLQKENIIDESGMPKERFSAEFPKEGPSILRIQQVVRGDSAAYFCASSPPAGRTEAFFGQGTRLTVV.

The chain combines TRBV7-3 with TRBJ1-6; 8 bases align to TRBD1. In germline, CDR1 is SGHTA, CDR2 FQGTGA. The junction had 6 bases not matched to a gene; V was cut back by 2 bases and J by 9 bases. The CDR3 runs to 15 residues. In DNA, the CDR3 is TGTGCCAGCAGCTTAGAGGCAGGGGGCAGTTCACCCCTCCACTTT. Protein product: CASSLEAGGSSPLHF.

This rearrangement joins TRBV30 to TRBJ2-3, with TRBD2 as a possible D gene (5 bases). Germline loops: CDR1 GTSNPN, CDR2 SVGIG (reference sequence). Trimming took 0 bases from V and 6 from J, leaving 22 bases between them. The CDR3 covers 17 residues. This CDR3 reads CAWSVPAAIRGMDTQYF. The DNA for the CDR3 is TGTGCCTGGAGTGTACCCGCTGCGATACGGGGAATGGATACGCAGTATTTT.

The chain joins TRBV28 to TRBJ1-4, with 8 nucleotides matching TRBD1. V shed 4 bases, J shed 5 bases, and the junction held 3 bases outside the gene matches. This CDR3 region has 14 residues. Germline CDR1 MDHEN, CDR2 SYDVKM. Here the CDR3 reads CASSYRGENEKLFF. CDR3 DNA: TGTGCCAGCAGTTACAGGGGGGAGAATGAAAAACTGTTTTTT.

The rearrangement uses TRBV10-3 and TRBJ1-5; D gene unclear. The germline V and J ends were trimmed by 10 bases and 5 bases, with 15 bases remaining between them. The length of the CDR3 is 13 residues. From germline, CDR1 is ENHRY and CDR2 SYGVKD. In nucleotides, the CDR3 is TGTGCCACCTCGTTAAAGGACGATCAGCCCCAGCATTTT. It yields the protein CATSLKDDQPQHF.

V gene TRBV28 combines with J gene TRBJ1-4; a possible D gene is TRBD1 (5 bases). The CDR3 extends over 14 amino acids. The germline V gene encodes CDR1 MDHEN and CDR2 SYDVKM. V was trimmed by 2 bases and J by 16 bases, leaving 20 bases between them. CDR3 sequence (DNA): TGTGCCAGCAGTTTACCCTCCGGTGGCAGGGAGGCGTTTTTT. Translation gives CASSLPSGGREAFF. The full variable domain, completed using reference TRBV28 and TRBJ1-4, is DVKVTQSSRYLVKRTGEKVFLECVQDMDHENMFWYRQDPGLGLRLIYFSYDVKMKEKGDIPEGYSVSREKKERFSLILESASTNQTSMYLCASSLPSGGREAFFGSGTQLSVL.

The chain couples TRBV7-6 to TRBJ2-2; TRBD2 matches 10 bases. The CDR3 has 16 amino acids. V gave up 5 bases and J gave up 4 bases; unmatched junction bases: 7. Germline CDR1 is SGHVS and CDR2 is FNYEAQ. DNA of the CDR3: TGTGCCAGCAGCCTCGCTAGCGGGGGAGTCACCGGGGAGCTGTTTTTT. Translating it yields CASSLASGGVTGELFF.